Below, 9 T cell receptor beta chains from the same sample are listed, as sequenced in a study of T cell responses to AZD1222 COVID-19 vaccine. Sequencing was performed with immunoSEQ multiplex PCR; in TCRdb, only in-frame clones are kept and a portion is missing. Here the sample spans roughly 160,000 clones, around 90% being singletons. Material: peripheral blood, obtained 28 days after the second AZD1222 dose. The source of these receptors is an adult who received the AZD1222 COVID-19 vaccine.

Concerning this clone: The conserved closing phenylalanine or tryptophan is absent in this CDR3, likely reflecting a read error. Because the CDR3's place on the DNA is in doubt, the DNA is left out and the CDR3 is given as listed by TCRdb. The V call is TRBV28, the J call TRBJ1-2. From its first to its last residue, the CDR3 has 10 amino acids. Germline CDR1 is MDHEN and CDR2 is SYDVKM. The CDR3: CASGKDGPSR.

This sequence joins TRBV11-2 and TRBJ2-7; D call uncertain. Trimming pared 2 bases from V and 3 bases from J, leaving 11 bases between. This CDR3 region has 14 residues. CDR1 and CDR2 (germline): SGHAT, FQNNGV. The CDR3 DNA follows: TGTGCCAGCAGCTTAACACAGAGATTCTACGAGCAGTACTTC. Amino acid sequence: CASSLTQRFYEQYF.

This chain joins TRBV18 and TRBJ2-2; no definite D call. Germline CDR1 KGHSH, CDR2 LQKENI. V lost 6 bases and J lost 9, with 14 bases in between. This CDR3 is 13 amino acids long. CDR3 in amino acids: CASSPGSVRELFF. Written as DNA, the CDR3 is TGTGCCAGCTCCCCCGGGTCAGTTCGGGAGCTGTTTTTT.

The table lists this clone with a few counts. V is TRBV3-1 (or the pseudogene TRBV3-2) and J is TRBJ2-7, with unresolved D. CDR1 LGHDT and CDR2 YNNKEL come from the germline V gene (reference sequence). There are 15 residues in the CDR3. Trimming cost V 1 base and J 2 bases, with 12 bases left between them. The CDR3 reads CASSQAHQSAYEQYF. Written as DNA, the CDR3 is TGTGCCAGCAGCCAAGCACACCAAAGCGCCTACGAGCAGTACTTC.

The chain recombines TRBV5-6 with TRBJ2-5; 8 positions agree with TRBD1. With V trimmed by 0 bases and J by 1 base, 5 bases remained unmatched. Germline V lookup: CDR1 SGHDT, CDR2 YYEEEE. CDR3 size: 16 residues. The CDR3 loop is CASSLVGQGGQETQYF. In DNA form, the CDR3 reads TGTGCCAGCAGCTTGGTTGGACAGGGAGGCCAAGAGACCCAGTACTTC.

This rearrangement joins TRBV28 to TRBJ1-5, with 10 bases identical to TRBD1. J gave up 3 bases and V 3 bases, and 2 bases lay outside the gene matches. Germline values: CDR1 MDHEN, CDR2 SYDVKM. The CDR3 is made up of 15 amino acids. The CDR3 bases are TGTGCCAGCAGTTTGGGACAGGGGTCCAATCAGCCCCAGCATTTT. Protein: CASSLGQGSNQPQHF.

In regard to this clone: The sample holds other DNA sequences that translate to the same CDR3. The CDR3 sequence: CASRDRGNTEAFF. Written as DNA, the CDR3 is TGTGCCAGCCGCGACAGGGGGAACACTGAAGCTTTCTTT. The chain uses TRBV19 and TRBJ1-1, with 8 bases lining up with TRBD1. Germline trimming cut 9 bases from V and 1 base from J; bases unmatched to any gene: 4. The germline CDR1 and CDR2 sequences are LNHDA and SQIVND (reference sequence). There are 13 residues in the CDR3.

V and J are TRBV3-1 (or the pseudogene TRBV3-2) and TRBJ1-2, with TRBD1 as a possible D gene (5 bases). Germline V lookup: CDR1 LGHDT, CDR2 YNNKEL (reference sequence). V dropped 1 base and J dropped 6 bases, with 12 bases sitting between them. The CDR3 contains 14 residues. The CDR3 DNA reads TGTGCCAGCAGCCAAGGGGACGGCCTAAATGGCTACACCTTC. This encodes CASSQGDGLNGYTF.

This rearrangement joins TRBV11-2 to TRBJ1-3; the D is unclear. Germline CDR1 reads SGHAT; CDR2 reads FQNNGV. Deletions cut 1 base from V and 1 base from J, with 11 bases between. The CDR3 loop spans 16 amino acids. CDR3 amino acids: CASSLVHSYSGNTIYF. CDR3 DNA sequence: TGTGCCAGCAGCTTAGTCCACTCCTATTCTGGAAACACCATATATTTT.